One sample yielded the 8 T cell receptor beta chains listed below, sequenced in a study of T-cell memory formation after mild COVID-19. TCRdb reprocessed the 5' RACE reads with MiXCR, giving one entry per CDR3 protein. The table has approximately 210,000 distinct CDR3 sequences, approximately 20% seen once; the top ten hold about 2.4%. The sample was PBMCs or a T cell subset sorted from them (not recorded which). The receptors were sampled from an adult woman who had mild COVID-19 (a few samples of this study predate the infection). Cell type and time point are not known.

The sample holds one count of this clonotype. The chain has TRBV7-9 and TRBJ1-1, with TRBD1 matching 7 bases. Per the germline V gene, CDR1 is SEHNR and CDR2 is FQNEAQ (reference sequence). Trimming removed 7 bases from V and 3 bases from J; junction bases left unmatched: 17. The CDR3 runs to 17 residues. CDR3 loop: CASILQMGRGSDTEAFF. The DNA of the CDR3 is TGTGCCAGCATCCTACAAATGGGCAGGGGGTCCGACACTGAAGCTTTCTTT.

This clonotype turned up a few times. V gene TRBV7-9 combines with J gene TRBJ1-2; 7 bases map to TRBD1. CDR1 and CDR2 (germline): SEHNR, FQNEAQ (reference sequence). CDR3 length equals 17 residues. Unmatched junction bases numbered 19, after V lost 4 bases and J lost 8 bases. The CDR3 region is CASSSFGGTGEARGYTF. For the CDR3, the DNA is TGTGCCAGCAGCTCCTTCGGGGGAACAGGGGAAGCGAGAGGCTACACCTTC.

J is TRBJ2-3 and V is TRBV12-3 or TRBV12-4; TRBD2 matches 8 bases. This CDR3 has 15 amino acids. After removal of 3 bases from V and 3 bases from J, the junction contained 5 bases not matched to a gene. The CDR3: CASSFGREGTDTQYF. The CDR3 DNA reads TGTGCCAGCAGTTTCGGACGGGAGGGGACAGATACGCAGTATTTT.

The chain links TRBV4-3 to TRBJ2-7; D unclear. This CDR3 is built from 13 residues. From germline, CDR1 is LGHNA and CDR2 YSLEER. Trimming removed 1 base from V and 3 bases from J, with 7 bases in between. This CDR3 reads CASSQASGYEQYF. CDR3 coding DNA: TGCGCCAGCAGCCAAGCTTCCGGCTACGAGCAGTACTTC.

This clonotype was detected only a few times. The V gene is TRBV6-2 or TRBV6-3, the J gene TRBJ2-7, with a possible D match to TRBD2 (5 bases). Trimming stripped 4 bases from V and 3 bases from J, with 22 bases between. Germline-derived CDR1 and CDR2 are MNHEY and SVGEGT. The CDR3 runs to 17 residues. CDR3 in DNA: TGTGCCAGCAGTTTTCTCCCCCGGCGGGCCTCCTTCTACGAGCAGTACTTC. This codes for CASSFLPRRASFYEQYF.

A few counts support this clonotype. The chain joins TRBV6-6 to TRBJ2-1, with TRBD1 matching over 8 bases. Germline-derived CDR1 and CDR2 are MNHNY and SVGAGI (reference sequence). Trimming removed 7 bases from V and 13 bases from J; junction bases left unmatched: 18. CDR3 length: 15 amino acids. CDR3 nucleotides: TGTGCCAGCACAGACAGGGGCGCTAGTTTCTCGAGCCAGTTCTTC. This encodes CASTDRGASFSSQFF.

This chain connects TRBV20-1 to TRBJ1-2; D possibly corresponds to TRBD1 (5 bases). V lost 0 bases and J 3 bases, leaving 11 bases between the germline ends. The CDR3 has 14 amino acids. CDR1 and CDR2 from the germline V gene are DFQATT and SNEGSKA (reference sequence). In nucleotides, the CDR3 is TGCAGTGCTAGAGACCTGGGGGTAGACTATGGCTACACCTTC. Translated: CSARDLGVDYGYTF.

The chain carries TRBV12-3 or TRBV12-4 and TRBJ2-3; TRBD2 matches at 8 bases. J gave up 0 bases and V 3 bases, and 5 bases lay outside the gene matches. The CDR3 runs 16 residues. In DNA, the CDR3 is TGTGCCAGCAGTTTTTCGGCTAGCGGGAGCACAGATACGCAGTATTTT. Its protein is CASSFSASGSTDTQYF.